A single sample gave rise to the 25 T cell receptor beta chains below, sequenced in a study of siplizumab effects on memory and regulatory T cells. TCRdb keeps only in-frame clones here, not all; method: immunoSEQ multiplex PCR. The repertoire has about 100,000 clones, just over 90% of them found once; the top ten carry about 0.7%. Sequencing was performed on Tregs sorted from blood. These receptor sequences come from a human donor in good health.

This clone turned up a few times. The chain is built from TRBV5-4 and TRBJ2-7; perhaps D is TRBD1 or TRBD2 (5 bases each). Per germline, CDR1 SGHNT and CDR2 YYREEE (reference sequence). The CDR3 runs to 14 residues. The V gene lost 2 bases and the J gene lost 9 bases, with 18 bases spanning the gap. The CDR3 region is CASSFRDLSQVQYF. The CDR3, as DNA: TGTGCCAGCAGCTTCCGGGACCTTTCCCAGGTGCAGTACTTC.

This chain uses TRBV7-9 with TRBJ1-2, with 7 bases that match TRBD1. V shed 10 bases, J shed 5 bases, and the junction held 7 bases outside the gene matches. The CDR3 contains 12 residues. CDR1 is SEHNR, CDR2 FQNEAQ, per germline (reference sequence). In nucleotides, the CDR3 is TGTGCCATGGGAGGGACAGATTATGGCTACACCTTC. Residues: CAMGGTDYGYTF.

The V call is TRBV2, the J call TRBJ2-1; a possible D gene is TRBD2 (6 bases). V gave up 5 bases and J gave up 2 bases, with 13 bases separating them. The CDR3 length is 15 residues. Germline CDR1 and CDR2: SNHLY and FYNNEI. The CDR3 loop reads CASSWDSSTYNEQFF. Written as DNA, the CDR3 is TGTGCCAGCAGTTGGGACTCCTCAACCTACAATGAGCAGTTCTTC.

This clone was picked up one time. The chain recombines TRBV14 with TRBJ2-7, with a tentative D call TRBD1 (5 bases). The CDR3 is 14 amino acids. Germline V gives CDR1 SGHDN, CDR2 FVKESK. Trimming removed 0 bases from V and 5 bases from J, with 11 bases in between. CDR3 sequence: CASSQDWIGDEQYF. The CDR3 DNA is TGTGCCAGCAGCCAAGATTGGATAGGGGACGAGCAGTACTTC.

V gene TRBV9 combines with J gene TRBJ2-3; D not resolved. Germline-derived CDR1 and CDR2 are SGDLS and YYNGEE. Deletions cut 3 bases from V and 0 bases from J, with 5 bases between. The CDR3 sequence is 13 residues long. CDR3 protein: CASSAVSTDTQYF. The CDR3 nucleotides are TGTGCCAGCAGCGCCGTGAGCACAGATACGCAGTATTTT.

The rearrangement links TRBV5-1 to TRBJ2-7; TRBD1 aligns across 10 bases. Germline values: CDR1 SGHRS, CDR2 YFSETQ. The CDR3 is 14 amino acids. The V gene end was trimmed by 4 bases and the J gene end by 4 bases; junction bases not matched to a gene: 5. CDR3 loop: CASSGRDRGYEQYF. The CDR3 DNA reads as TGCGCCAGCAGCGGACGGGACAGGGGATACGAGCAGTACTTC.

V gene TRBV5-6 combines with J gene TRBJ2-3; 8 positions agree with TRBD1. CDR1 and CDR2 (germline): SGHDT, YYEEEE. CDR3 length: 15 residues. Trimming cost V 4 bases and J 4 bases; bases outside gene matches: 8. The CDR3: CASSRTGRLADTQYF. The CDR3 coding sequence is TGTGCCAGCAGCCGGACAGGGAGACTAGCAGATACGCAGTATTTT.

CDR3 coding DNA: TGTGCCAGCTCACCGGGGACAGACTCCTACGAGCAGTACTTC. Translating gives CASSPGTDSYEQYF. The chain has TRBV18 and TRBJ2-7, with TRBD1 matching over 7 bases. CDR3 length equals 14 residues. V trimming: 3 bases; J trimming: 0 bases; junction bases outside the gene matches: 2. Germline CDR1 KGHSH, CDR2 LQKENI.

This chain links TRBV28 with TRBJ2-6; no definite D call. CDR1 is MDHEN and CDR2 is SYDVKM in the germline V gene. This CDR3 has 13 amino acids. V lost 8 bases and J 0 bases, leaving 5 bases between the germline ends. CDR3 amino acids: CASYRSGANVLTF. Here the CDR3 DNA reads TGTGCCAGCTATCGCTCTGGGGCCAACGTCCTGACTTTC.

The chain combines TRBV5-5 with TRBJ2-1, with D perhaps matching TRBD2 (5 bases). This CDR3 spans 15 amino acids. Trimming took 1 base from V and 5 from J, leaving 13 bases between them. Germline CDR1 reads SGHKS; CDR2 reads YYEKEE (reference sequence). In DNA form, the CDR3 reads TGTGCCAGCAGCTTGTTCGGGGAGATACACAATGAGCAGTTCTTC. As protein: CASSLFGEIHNEQFF.

The chain employs TRBV5-1 and TRBJ2-1, with D unclear. The CDR3 has 14 amino acids. The V and J ends lost 1 base and 4 bases respectively, with 9 bases between them. Per germline, CDR1 SGHRS and CDR2 YFSETQ. CDR3 coding DNA: TGCGCCAGCAGCTTGTATACGGATTACAATGAGCAGTTCTTC. The encoded protein is CASSLYTDYNEQFF.

The rearrangement joins TRBV5-5 to TRBJ1-1, with D possibly being TRBD1 (5 bases). The germline CDR1 and CDR2 sequences are SGHKS and YYEKEE (reference sequence). Between the trimmed V and J ends, which lost 2 bases and 4 bases, there was a span of 18 bases. CDR3 length: 16 residues. This chain's CDR3 is CASSFGVGVGGTEAFF. The DNA for the CDR3 is TGTGCCAGCAGCTTCGGGGTCGGAGTTGGGGGCACTGAAGCTTTCTTT.

The genes are TRBV19 and TRBJ2-6; D gene unclear. The CDR3 consists of 12 residues. Germline V CDR1 and CDR2: LNHDA, SQIVND (reference sequence). V lost 3 bases, J lost 12 bases, and 9 bases lay in between. CDR3 sequence reads: CASSIGGFVLTF. The CDR3, as DNA: TGTGCCAGTAGTATTGGTGGGTTCGTCCTGACTTTC.

The chain links TRBV2 to TRBJ2-5; 10 bases are a match to TRBD1. After removal of 6 bases from V and 9 bases from J, the junction contained 19 bases not matched to a gene. Germline V CDR1 and CDR2: SNHLY, FYNNEI. This CDR3 region has 17 residues. The CDR3 DNA reads TGTGCCAGCAGCATGGCCGGGACAGGGGATCTCCTTTGGTCCCAGTACTTC. This translates into CASSMAGTGDLLWSQYF.

The chain uses TRBV15 and TRBJ1-1; weak D call: TRBD1 (5 bases). This CDR3 has 13 residues. Germline-derived CDR1 and CDR2 are LNHNV and YYDKDF (reference sequence). V dropped 0 bases and J dropped 8 bases, with 10 bases sitting between them. The chain's CDR3 is CATSRDGAGEAFF. CDR3 nucleotide sequence: TGTGCCACCAGCAGAGATGGGGCAGGGGAAGCTTTCTTT.

The V gene is TRBV19, the J gene TRBJ1-1; D may be TRBD1 (5 bases). CDR1 is LNHDA and CDR2 is SQIVND in the germline V gene (reference sequence). Trimming pared 2 bases from V and 0 bases from J, leaving 7 bases between. The length of the CDR3 is 14 residues. CDR3 DNA sequence: TGTGCCAGTAGTATAAAGGGGTTGAACACTGAAGCTTTCTTT. This encodes CASSIKGLNTEAFF.

This clone appeared a single time. This chain uses TRBV6-5 with TRBJ2-5; D not certain. The CDR3 is 15 residues long. Deletions cut 5 bases from V and 5 bases from J, with 18 bases between. Germline CDR1 is MNHEY and CDR2 is SVGAGI. In nucleotides, the CDR3 is TGTGCCAGCAGTCCGCGCCTCTGGGCCGGGGAGACCCAGTACTTC. Its protein product is CASSPRLWAGETQYF.

The V call is TRBV9, the J call TRBJ1-2; no firm D call. Germline lookup yields CDR1 SGDLS and CDR2 YYNGEE. The CDR3 is 14 amino acids. Trimming stripped 4 bases from V and 4 bases from J, with 14 bases between. Written as DNA, the CDR3 is TGTGCCAGCAGCCCCCCCAGAGGTTTCTATGGCTACACCTTC. Its protein is CASSPPRGFYGYTF.

This rearrangement joins TRBV18 to TRBJ2-2; TRBD2 agrees at 12 bases. Germline V CDR1 and CDR2: KGHSH, LQKENI. CDR3 length: 19 residues. V shed 5 bases and J 0 bases; nucleotides not matched to a gene: 10. CDR3 sequence: CASSERTSGINSNTGELFF. The CDR3 DNA reads as TGTGCCAGCTCAGAAAGGACTAGCGGGATAAACTCGAACACCGGGGAGCTGTTTTTT.

This sequence joins TRBV18 and TRBJ2-7; the match to TRBD2 covers 15 bases. The CDR3 totals 17 residues. Germline lookup yields CDR1 KGHSH and CDR2 LQKENI. Germline trimming cut 3 bases from V and 3 bases from J; bases unmatched to any gene: 6. CDR3 amino acids: CASSPNPGLAGGYEQYF. The DNA for the CDR3 is TGTGCCAGCTCACCGAATCCGGGACTAGCGGGAGGCTACGAGCAGTACTTC.

The J gene is TRBJ1-3, the V gene TRBV18, with a tentative D call TRBD1 (6 bases). Germline assignment: CDR1 KGHSH and CDR2 LQKENI. The CDR3 loop spans 15 amino acids. V lost 4 bases and J lost 0, with 10 bases in between. The CDR3 reads CASSQQGSSGNTIYF. The CDR3 DNA reads TGTGCCAGCTCACAACAGGGCAGCTCTGGAAACACCATATATTTT.

J is TRBJ2-7 and V is TRBV9; 8 bases are shared with TRBD1. CDR3 length: 16 amino acids. J lost 0 bases, V lost 4 bases, and 9 bases had no gene match. Germline-derived CDR1 and CDR2 are SGDLS and YYNGEE. The CDR3 DNA reads as TGTGCCAGCAGCTCTAGAGGGACAGGAGCCTCCTACGAGCAGTACTTC. It is translated as CASSSRGTGASYEQYF.

The gene calls are TRBV21-1 and TRBJ2-5; TRBD1 reflects the table's D call only, with no check against the DNA. TRBV21-1 is designated a pseudogene. The CDR3 runs to 13 residues. CDR3 sequence: CASSKDREETQYF. Here the CDR3 DNA reads TGTGCCAGCAGCAAAGACAGGGAAGAGACCCAGTACTTC.

The chain joins TRBV28 to TRBJ2-7; a possible D gene is TRBD2 (6 bases). From germline, CDR1 is MDHEN and CDR2 SYDVKM. V shed 5 bases and J shed 3 bases, with 20 bases lying between them. The CDR3 length is 16 residues. The CDR3 coding sequence is TGTGCCAGCAGTCCGCTACGCACCTGGGACTTCTACGAGCAGTACTTC. Translated: CASSPLRTWDFYEQYF.

The V and J genes are TRBV15 and TRBJ1-5; the D is unclear. The CDR3 sequence is 11 residues long. Trimming removed 3 bases at V and 9 bases at J, with 6 bases between. Per the germline V gene, CDR1 is LNHNV and CDR2 is YYDKDF (reference sequence). CDR3: CATSRGGPQHF. Written as DNA, the CDR3 is TGTGCCACCAGCAGGGGAGGGCCCCAGCATTTT.